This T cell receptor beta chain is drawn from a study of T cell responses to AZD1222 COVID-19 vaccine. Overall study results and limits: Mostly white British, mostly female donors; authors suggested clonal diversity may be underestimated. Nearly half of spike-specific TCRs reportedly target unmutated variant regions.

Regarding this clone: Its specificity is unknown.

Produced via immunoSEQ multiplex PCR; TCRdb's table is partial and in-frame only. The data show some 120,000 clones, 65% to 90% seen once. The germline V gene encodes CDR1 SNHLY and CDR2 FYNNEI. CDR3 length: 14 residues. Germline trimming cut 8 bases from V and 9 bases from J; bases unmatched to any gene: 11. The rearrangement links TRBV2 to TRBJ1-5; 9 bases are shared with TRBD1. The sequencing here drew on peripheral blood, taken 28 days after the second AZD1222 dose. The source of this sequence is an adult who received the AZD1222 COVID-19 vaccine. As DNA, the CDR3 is TGTGCCAGCGGTGGACAGGGGTGGTTGCGGCCCCAGCATTTT. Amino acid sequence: CASGGQGWLRPQHF.